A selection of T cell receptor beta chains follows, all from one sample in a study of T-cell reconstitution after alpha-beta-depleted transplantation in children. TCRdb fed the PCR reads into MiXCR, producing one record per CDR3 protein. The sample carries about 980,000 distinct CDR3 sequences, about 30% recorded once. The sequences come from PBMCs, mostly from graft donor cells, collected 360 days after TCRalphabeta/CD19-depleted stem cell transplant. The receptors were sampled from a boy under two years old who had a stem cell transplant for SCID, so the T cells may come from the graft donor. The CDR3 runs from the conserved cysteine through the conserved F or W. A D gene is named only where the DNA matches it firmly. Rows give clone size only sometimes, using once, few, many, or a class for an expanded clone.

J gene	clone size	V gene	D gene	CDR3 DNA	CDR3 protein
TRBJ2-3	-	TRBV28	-	TGTGCCAGCAGTTCATTCCCTAACCCACAGGGAAGGCAAGATACGCAGTATTTT	CASSSFPNPQGRQDTQYF
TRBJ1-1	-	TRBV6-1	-	TGTGCCAGCAGACCCCCCGGATACAGAGGGGTTAACACTGAAGCTTTCTTT	CASRPPGYRGVNTEAFF
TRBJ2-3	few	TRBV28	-	TGTGCCAGCAGTTTAGGGCACGCGGGGAAATCCACAGATACGCAGTATTTT	CASSLGHAGKSTDTQYF
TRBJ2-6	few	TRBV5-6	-	TGTGCCACGAATTTGTGGGGATCTGGGGCCAACGTCCTGACTTTC	CATNLWGSGANVLTF
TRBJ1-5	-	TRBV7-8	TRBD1	TGTGCCAGCAGCGCTGACAGGGCGTTTCAGCCCCAGCATTTT	CASSADRAFQPQHF
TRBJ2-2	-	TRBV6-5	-	TGTGCCAGCAGTTACTCGGTTTTGGCCGGGGAGCTGTTTTTT	CASSYSVLAGELFF
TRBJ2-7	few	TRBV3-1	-	TGTGCCAGCAGCCAAGATACTCAGGGACTGAGGGCCTACGAGCAGTACTTC	CASSQDTQGLRAYEQYF
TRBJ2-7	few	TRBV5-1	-	TGCGCCAGCAGCTTGGGGGGGGGCCAGCCCTACGAGCAGTACTTC	CASSLGGGQPYEQYF
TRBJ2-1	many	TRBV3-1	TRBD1	TGTGCCAGCAGCCAAAGACAGGGGGGCTACAATGAGCAGTTCTTC	CASSQRQGGYNEQFF
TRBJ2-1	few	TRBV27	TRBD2	TGTGCCAGCAGTTTGGCGCGGGGGTGGTACAATGAGCAGTTCTTC	CASSLARGWYNEQFF
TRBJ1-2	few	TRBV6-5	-	TGTGCCAGCAGTTACTCGATGGACTCTGGGAATGGCTACACCTTC	CASSYSMDSGNGYTF
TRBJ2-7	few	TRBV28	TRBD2	TGTGCCAGCAGGTCTCCCGGGGGGGCCTCCTACGAGCAGTACTTC	CASRSPGGASYEQYF
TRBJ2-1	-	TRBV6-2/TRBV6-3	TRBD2	TGTGCCAGCAGAATTAGCGGGGGGGGGGAGTTCTTC	CASRISGGGEFF
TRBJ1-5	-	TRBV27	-	TGTGCCAGCAGTTGGGGCAGCTCGGCTCAGCCCCAGCATTTT	CASSWGSSAQPQHF
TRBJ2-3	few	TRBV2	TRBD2	TGTGCCAGCAGAGCCCGGGGAGGGCCCAGCACAGATACGCAGTATTTT	CASRARGGPSTDTQYF
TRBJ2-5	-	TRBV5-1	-	TGCGCCAGCAGCCCCTCCGCGGTAAAAGAGACCCAGTACTTC	CASSPSAVKETQYF
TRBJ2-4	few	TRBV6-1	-	TGTGCCTCTCTAGGTTGGTTAGCCAAAAACATTCAGTACTTC	CASLGWLAKNIQYF
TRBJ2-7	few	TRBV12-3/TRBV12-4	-	TGTGCCAGCAGTCTGAACAGGGCTGTCGGGTACGAGCAGTACTTC	CASSLNRAVGYEQYF
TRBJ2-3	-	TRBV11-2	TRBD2	TGTGCCAGCAGCTTAAAACGACTAGCGGGGGCGAGGAGCACAGATACGCAGTATTTT	CASSLKRLAGARSTDTQYF
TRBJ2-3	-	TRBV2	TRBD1	TGTGCCAGCAGTGAAGGGACAGGCGCAGATACGCAGTATTTT	CASSEGTGADTQYF
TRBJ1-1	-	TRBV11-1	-	TGTGCCAGCAGCTGGGGGGCCGAGTGGACTGAAGCTTTCTTT	CASSWGAEWTEAFF
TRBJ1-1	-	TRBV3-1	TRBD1	TGTGCCAGCAGCCAAACCCAAAACAGGGGCGGGAACACTGAAGCTTTCTTT	CASSQTQNRGGNTEAFF
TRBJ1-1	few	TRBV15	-	TGTGCCACCAGCAGCGATTCTTTCGGTGGGTACACTGAAGCTTTCTTT	CATSSDSFGGYTEAFF
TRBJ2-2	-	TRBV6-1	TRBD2	TGTGCCAGCATGCAGACTAGCGGGGGGAACACCGGGGAGCTGTTTTTT	CASMQTSGGNTGELFF
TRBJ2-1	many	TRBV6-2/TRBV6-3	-	TGTGCCAGCAGCCCAGGGACCAGGGTGGGGCAGTTCTTC	CASSPGTRVGQFF
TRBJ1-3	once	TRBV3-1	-	TGTGCCAGCACCCAAAACTGGGATGTGCTCTCTGGAAACACCATATATTTT	CASTQNWDVLSGNTIYF
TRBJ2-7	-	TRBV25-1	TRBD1	TGTGCCAGCCGGGACAGTCACTACGAGCAGTACTTC	CASRDSHYEQYF
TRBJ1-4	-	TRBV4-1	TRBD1	TGCGCCAGCAGCCACGGACGGACAGGGGGCTGGAATGAAAAACTGTTTTTT	CASSHGRTGGWNEKLFF
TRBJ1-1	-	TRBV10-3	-	TGTGCCATCAGTGAGTCGAGTGGCGCCGGGAACACTGAAGCTTTCTTT	CAISESSGAGNTEAFF
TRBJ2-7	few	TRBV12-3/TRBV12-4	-	TGTGCCAGCAGCCCCGGGGACGGGCCGGAGGAGCAGTACTTC	CASSPGDGPEEQYF
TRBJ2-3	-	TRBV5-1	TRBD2	TGCGCCAGCAGCTGGGGACTAGCGCCAGATACGCAGTATTTT	CASSWGLAPDTQYF
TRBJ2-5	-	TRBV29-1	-	TGCAGCGACACGACGCGGGTCCCGGAGACCCAGTACTTC	CSDTTRVPETQYF
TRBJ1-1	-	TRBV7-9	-	TGTGCCAGCACCGGAGTGGGGGGTTGGGACACTGAAGCTTTCTTT	CASTGVGGWDTEAFF
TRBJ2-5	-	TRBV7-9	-	TGTGCCAGCAGCCCTGGGGTATTCCAAGAGACCCAGTACTTC	CASSPGVFQETQYF
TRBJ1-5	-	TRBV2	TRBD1	TGTGCCAGCAGGAGGGACAGGTTGTCTAATCAGCCCCAGCATTTT	CASRRDRLSNQPQHF
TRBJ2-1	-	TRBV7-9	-	TGTGCCAGCAGCTCAGCCAGGGTCTTTTACAATGAGCAGTTCTTC	CASSSARVFYNEQFF
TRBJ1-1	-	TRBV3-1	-	TGTGCCAGCAGCCTTAGTAAGAGAAATGAAGCTTTCTTT	CASSLSKRNEAFF
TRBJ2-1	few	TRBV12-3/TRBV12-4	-	TGTGCCAGCAGTTTAGCGAACCGGGATGAGCAGTTCTTC	CASSLANRDEQFF